Shown below are 16 T cell receptor beta chains from a single sample sequenced in a study of blood T cell repertoires in COVID-19. The repertoire was sequenced with immunoSEQ multiplex PCR; TCRdb's copy has only in-frame clones and lacks some. Of tens of thousands of clones listed, approximately 85% were seen once; the top ten hold about 9.6%. Material: peripheral blood. The receptors here all came from a man aged 80 or over with active COVID-19.

V gene TRBV5-6 combines with J gene TRBJ1-6; D unresolved. Germline CDR1 and CDR2: SGHDT and YYEEEE. This CDR3 comprises 16 residues. Trimming stripped 2 bases from V and 3 bases from J, with 12 bases between. The CDR3 nucleotides are TGTGCCAGCAGCTTATTTCCGGGGAACTATAATTCACCCCTCCACTTT. This encodes CASSLFPGNYNSPLHF.

The genes are TRBV18 and TRBJ2-7; D possibly corresponds to TRBD1 (5 bases). The CDR3 runs to 15 residues. V lost 1 base and J 0 bases, leaving 10 bases between the germline ends. The germline CDR1 and CDR2 sequences are KGHSH and LQKENI. The CDR3 here is CASSPRDSGSYEQYF. The CDR3 DNA reads TGTGCCAGCTCACCACGCGACAGTGGCTCCTACGAGCAGTACTTC.

This rearrangement joins TRBV9 to TRBJ1-6; unclear D gene. V was clipped by 3 bases and J by 5 bases, with 15 bases between them. The V gene's germline CDR1 is SGDLS and CDR2 YYNGEE. This CDR3 is 16 amino acids long. Here the CDR3 reads CASSAFLRGNNSPLHF. In nucleotides, the CDR3 is TGTGCCAGCAGCGCCTTTCTCAGAGGGAATAATTCACCCCTCCACTTT.

The chain is built from TRBV6-1 and TRBJ2-7; D gene unclear. The CDR3 is 15 residues long. Trimming shortened V by 2 bases and J by 5 bases, and 16 bases separated the two germline ends. Germline-derived CDR1 and CDR2 are MNHNS and SASEGT. CDR3 sequence: CASSEYSTPIDEQYF. The CDR3 nucleotides read TGTGCCAGCAGTGAATACAGCACTCCGATCGACGAGCAGTACTTC.

The chain is built from TRBV5-1 and TRBJ2-1; TRBD1 might be the D (6 bases). Trimming left V 3 bases short and J 4 bases short, with 8 bases between. Germline values: CDR1 SGHRS, CDR2 YFSETQ. This CDR3 comprises 13 residues. The CDR3 DNA reads as TGCGCCAGCAGCTGGGACATTTACAATGAGCAGTTCTTC. It is translated as CASSWDIYNEQFF.

The rearrangement joins TRBV19 to TRBJ2-7; 9 bases fit TRBD1. The CDR3 is 16 amino acids. V gave up 5 bases and J gave up 5 bases; unmatched junction bases: 13. Germline V gene lookup returns CDR1 LNHDA and CDR2 SQIVND (reference sequence). The CDR3 loop is CASSPRRDRVSNEQYF. In DNA, the CDR3 is TGTGCCAGTAGTCCACGCCGGGACAGGGTATCCAACGAGCAGTACTTC.

This chain links TRBV2 with TRBJ1-1, with 10 bases lining up with TRBD1. Trimming removed 6 bases from V and 4 bases from J; junction bases left unmatched: 8. The CDR3 length is 15 residues. CDR1 is SNHLY, CDR2 FYNNEI, per germline. The CDR3 DNA follows: TGTGCCAGCAGCCGACAGGGGGCGCGGACCACTGAAGCTTTCTTT. Amino acid sequence: CASSRQGARTTEAFF.

The V gene is TRBV7-2, the J gene TRBJ2-7; D gene unclear. Deletions cut 5 bases from V and 3 bases from J, with 8 bases between. Germline V gene lookup returns CDR1 SGHTA and CDR2 FQGNSA. The CDR3 totals 12 residues. CDR3 DNA sequence: TGTGCCAGCAGCATTACCTACTACGAGCAGTACTTC. It translates to CASSITYYEQYF.

The rearrangement uses TRBV7-2 and TRBJ2-3; 12 bases fit TRBD2. Germline CDR1 and CDR2: SGHTA and FQGNSA. With V trimmed by 4 bases and J by 4 bases, 6 bases remained unmatched. The CDR3 covers 16 residues. The CDR3 loop reads CASSSQASGGADTQYF. CDR3 coding DNA: TGTGCCAGCAGCTCCCAGGCTAGCGGGGGGGCAGATACGCAGTATTTT.

V and J are TRBV7-9 and TRBJ2-3; D is uncertain. V dropped 5 bases and J dropped 15 bases, with 18 bases sitting between them. Germline lookup yields CDR1 SEHNR and CDR2 FQNEAQ (reference sequence). The CDR3 covers 12 residues. CDR3 residues: CASSDGARSEYF. DNA for the CDR3: TGTGCCAGCAGCGATGGCGCGAGGTCCGAATATTTT.

This clone was seen only once. V is TRBV5-1 and J is TRBJ2-2, with 8 bases matching TRBD1. This CDR3 is 14 amino acids long. V dropped 3 bases and J dropped 8; count of bases not matched to a gene: 6. CDR1 SGHRS and CDR2 YFSETQ come from the germline V gene. For the CDR3, the DNA is TGCGCCAGCAGCTCCCAGGGGGCGCATGGGGAGCTGTTTTTT. Residues: CASSSQGAHGELFF.

The chain combines TRBV19 with TRBJ1-5, with a possible D match to TRBD1 (6 bases). From germline, CDR1 is LNHDA and CDR2 SQIVND (reference sequence). V was cut by 3 bases and J by 4 bases, with 10 bases left in between. This CDR3 contains 14 residues. As DNA, the CDR3 is TGTGCCAGTAGTATCCTCACAGGGAATCAGCCCCAGCATTTT. Amino acids: CASSILTGNQPQHF.

The chain carries TRBV5-4 and TRBJ2-3; D possibly corresponds to TRBD2 (7 bases). Germline-derived CDR1 and CDR2 are SGHNT and YYREEE (reference sequence). The CDR3 is 17 residues long. V dropped 0 bases and J dropped 2 bases, with 16 bases sitting between them. The CDR3, as DNA: TGTGCCAGCAGCTTGGCAGTGGCGGGGGCCTACACAGATACGCAGTATTTT. Translating it yields CASSLAVAGAYTDTQYF. The whole variable domain, remainder taken from reference TRBV5-4 and TRBJ2-3, is ETGVTQSPTHLIKTRGQQVTLRCSSQSGHNTVSWYQQALGQGPQFIFQYYREEENGRGNFPPRFSGLQFPNYSSELNVNALELDDSALYLCASSLAVAGAYTDTQYFGPGTRLTVL.

This clone was seen only a few times. The chain joins TRBV7-9 to TRBJ2-7; 7 bases map to TRBD1. The junction had 3 bases not matched to a gene; V was cut back by 0 bases and J by 4 bases. Germline V gives CDR1 SEHNR, CDR2 FQNEAQ (reference sequence). CDR3 length equals 14 residues. The CDR3 loop reads CASSLAGQQYEQYF. The CDR3 coding sequence is TGTGCCAGCAGCTTAGCGGGACAGCAGTACGAGCAGTACTTC.

This clone was counted only a few times. The chain couples TRBV27 to TRBJ1-2; 7 bases map to TRBD1. The CDR3 loop spans 18 amino acids. The V gene's germline CDR1 is MNHEY and CDR2 SMNVEV (reference sequence). V lost 5 bases to trimming and J lost 7 bases; unmatched junction nucleotides: 22. In nucleotides, the CDR3 is TGTGCCAGCAGTCCCTACTTCATAACAGGGGAATCTTGGGGTGGCTACACCTTC. Translated, it gives CASSPYFITGESWGGYTF.

The J gene is TRBJ2-7, the V gene TRBV29-1; 10 positions agree with TRBD1. Germline loops: CDR1 SQVTM, CDR2 ANQGSEA. V gave up 8 bases and J gave up 0 bases; unmatched junction bases: 10. The CDR3 has 15 amino acids. Written as DNA, the CDR3 is TGCAGCACAAACCGGGACAGGGGTAGCTCCTACGAGCAGTACTTC. This sequence encodes CSTNRDRGSSYEQYF.